The next 26 T cell receptor beta chains were all read from a single sample in a study of T cell responses to AZD1222 COVID-19 vaccine. Clones were sequenced by immunoSEQ multiplex PCR, and TCRdb holds only the in-frame ones, with some missing. The sample lists just over 150,000 clones, approximately 91% occurring once. This sample comprised peripheral blood, obtained after recovery from COVID-19. Receptors were obtained from an adult who had recovered from COVID-19.

The V call is TRBV28, the J call TRBJ1-1; TRBD1 agrees at 7 bases. V lost 3 bases and J lost 11; bases outside the gene matches: 15. The CDR3 runs to 15 residues. Germline V gene data show CDR1 as MDHEN and CDR2 as SYDVKM. In DNA, the CDR3 is TGTGCCAGCAGTTTGCCAGGACAGGCTTCTTTGAACGCTTTCTTT. The encoded protein is CASSLPGQASLNAFF.

The V call is TRBV3-1 (or the pseudogene TRBV3-2), the J call TRBJ2-7; 8 bases are shared with TRBD2. Germline trimming cut 1 base from V and 6 bases from J; bases unmatched to any gene: 5. The V gene's germline CDR1 is LGHDT and CDR2 YNNKEL (reference sequence). The CDR3 is 14 amino acids. CDR3 sequence: CASSQAGGAGEQYF. The CDR3 nucleotides read TGTGCCAGCAGCCAAGCGGGGGGGGCTGGCGAGCAGTACTTC.

The gene calls are TRBV27 and TRBJ2-2; D uncertain. The V and J ends lost 0 bases and 7 bases respectively, with 3 bases between them. Germline V lookup: CDR1 MNHEY, CDR2 SMNVEV (reference sequence). The CDR3 runs to 12 residues. The CDR3 coding sequence is TGTGCCAGCAGTTTATCGAACGGGGAGCTGTTTTTT. Amino acids: CASSLSNGELFF.

This chain connects TRBV14 to TRBJ2-1; 10 bases map to TRBD2. This CDR3 has 13 amino acids. Per germline, CDR1 SGHDN and CDR2 FVKESK. The V segment lost 4 bases and the J segment 10 bases; nucleotides outside the gene matches: 4. CDR3 loop: CASSPFSGREQFF. In DNA form, the CDR3 reads TGTGCCAGCAGCCCCTTTAGCGGGAGGGAGCAGTTCTTC.

The V call is TRBV5-1, the J call TRBJ1-2; D may be TRBD1 (5 bases). The CDR3 spans 14 residues. Germline V gene data show CDR1 as SGHRS and CDR2 as YFSETQ. Deletions cut 0 bases from V and 4 bases from J, with 10 bases between. CDR3 nucleotides: TGCGCCAGCAGCTTGGAGCGGGGGACCTATGGCTACACCTTC. Amino acid sequence: CASSLERGTYGYTF.

The J gene is TRBJ2-3, the V gene TRBV5-5; 10 bases are shared with TRBD2. Germline trimming cut 0 bases from V and 3 bases from J; bases unmatched to any gene: 4. The CDR3 has 16 amino acids. From germline, CDR1 is SGHKS and CDR2 YYEKEE (reference sequence). The CDR3 region is CASSLGLAGATDTQYF. CDR3 bases: TGTGCCAGCAGCTTGGGGCTAGCGGGGGCAACAGATACGCAGTATTTT.

The CDR3 loop is CASRRPGRLYEQYF. In DNA, the CDR3 is TGCGCCAGCAGAAGACCCGGGAGGCTATATGAGCAGTACTTC. The chain links TRBV10-1 to TRBJ2-7; 7 nucleotides match TRBD2. The CDR3 is made up of 14 amino acids. The germline V gene encodes CDR1 WNHNN and CDR2 SYGVQD (reference sequence). J lost 7 bases, V lost 6 bases, and 12 bases had no gene match.

Remarks on this clone: One end of the junction does not line up with germline, which may come from a read error. This sequence joins TRBV4-2 and TRBJ2-5; the D is unclear. Germline V gives CDR1 LGHNA, CDR2 YNFKEQ. CDR3 length equals 14 residues. For the CDR3, the DNA is TGTGCCAGCAGCCAAGAAACTCACCAGGAGACCCAGTACTTC. This encodes CASSQETHQETQYF.

The chain couples TRBV3-1 (or the pseudogene TRBV3-2) to TRBJ1-1, with D maybe TRBD1 (5 bases). CDR3 length equals 13 residues. Germline V gene sequence: CDR1 LGHDT, CDR2 YNNKEL (reference sequence). The V gene lost 6 bases and the J gene lost 8 bases, with 16 bases spanning the gap. The CDR3 DNA is TGTGCCAGCAGTTCCCGGGGGTGGGCCGAAGCTTTCTTT. Translating gives CASSSRGWAEAFF.

The J gene is TRBJ1-5, the V gene TRBV3-1 (or the pseudogene TRBV3-2); the D is unclear. Germline CDR1 LGHDT, CDR2 YNNKEL (reference sequence). V shed 1 base and J shed 2 bases, with 6 bases lying between them. The CDR3 totals 14 residues. The CDR3 reads CASSQGMRNQPQHF. CDR3 bases: TGTGCCAGCAGCCAAGGAATGCGCAATCAGCCCCAGCATTTT.

The genes are TRBV19 and TRBJ2-3; D ambiguous. The CDR3 has 13 residues. The V end was cut by 9 bases, the J end by 4 bases, with 14 bases between. The germline V gene encodes CDR1 LNHDA and CDR2 SQIVND (reference sequence). The CDR3 bases are TGTGCCAGCGGGTCTGGTCAGGCAGATACGCAGTATTTT. Encoded protein: CASGSGQADTQYF.

This chain uses TRBV19 with TRBJ2-4, with D possibly being TRBD2 (6 bases). This CDR3 contains 14 residues. The germline V gene encodes CDR1 LNHDA and CDR2 SQIVND (reference sequence). The V end was cut by 5 bases, the J end by 0 bases, with 8 bases between. CDR3 nucleotide sequence: TGTGCCAGTAGTGCGGGACTAGCCAAAAACATTCAGTACTTC. Protein sequence: CASSAGLAKNIQYF.

This clone has just a few counts. CDR3 coding DNA: TGTGCCAGCAGTCTGTACGAGGCAACTAATGAAAAACTGTTTTTT. It specifies CASSLYEATNEKLFF. This chain uses TRBV5-6 with TRBJ1-4; the D is unclear. Germline-derived CDR1 and CDR2 are SGHDT and YYEEEE. This CDR3 region has 15 residues. Trimming cost V 5 bases and J 0 bases, with 11 bases left between them.

The gene calls are TRBV5-1 and TRBJ2-7; maybe TRBD1 (5 bases). V was cut by 0 bases and J by 6 bases, with 13 bases left in between. The CDR3 covers 14 residues. Per germline, CDR1 SGHRS and CDR2 YFSETQ. CDR3: CASSLATVTLEQYF. CDR3 DNA sequence: TGCGCCAGCAGCTTGGCGACAGTTACTCTCGAGCAGTACTTC.

This clone has a handful of counts. V and J are TRBV7-6 and TRBJ2-3; 7 positions match TRBD1. From germline, CDR1 is SGHVS and CDR2 FNYEAQ. CDR3 length: 15 amino acids. V gave up 5 bases and J gave up 1 base; unmatched junction bases: 6. The DNA of the CDR3 is TGTGCCAGCAGCCGCCACGGGACAGGCACAGATACGCAGTATTTT. This gives the protein CASSRHGTGTDTQYF.

This clone occurred once. CDR3 nucleotide sequence: TGTGCCAGCGAGGCCGGAGGCTATGGCTACACCTTC. This gives the protein CASEAGGYGYTF. The chain employs TRBV2 and TRBJ1-2; D call uncertain. CDR3 length: 12 amino acids. V was cut by 8 bases and J by 4 bases, with 11 bases left in between. Germline CDR1 reads SNHLY; CDR2 reads FYNNEI.

The gene calls are TRBV28 and TRBJ2-2; 12 bases are shared with TRBD2. V lost 7 bases and J lost 7; bases outside the gene matches: 10. The CDR3 has 16 amino acids. Germline V gene lookup returns CDR1 MDHEN and CDR2 SYDVKM. CDR3 sequence (DNA): TGTGCCAGCAAATTTCGACTAGCGGGAGCGGTCGGGGAGCTGTTTTTT. Protein: CASKFRLAGAVGELFF.

The chain recombines TRBV5-6 with TRBJ2-7; TRBD1 might be the D (5 bases). The germline V and J ends were trimmed by 4 bases and 0 bases, with 11 bases remaining between them. From germline, CDR1 is SGHDT and CDR2 YYEEEE. The CDR3 is 14 residues long. CDR3 coding DNA: TGTGCCAGCAGCCGCGACAGAAACTCCTACGAGCAGTACTTC. Translation: CASSRDRNSYEQYF.

This clone occurred once. V gene TRBV28 combines with J gene TRBJ1-6; D is unclear. The V and J ends lost 5 bases and 0 bases respectively, with 14 bases between them. Germline V lookup: CDR1 MDHEN, CDR2 SYDVKM. CDR3 length: 17 residues. The CDR3: CASSPLPGRSYNSPLHF. In DNA, the CDR3 is TGTGCCAGCAGTCCCCTCCCCGGGCGCTCCTATAATTCACCCCTCCACTTT.

The V gene is TRBV29-1, the J gene TRBJ1-1, with D unclear. Germline V gene data show CDR1 as SQVTM and CDR2 as ANQGSEA. This CDR3 has 12 amino acids. Deletions cut 0 bases from V and 4 bases from J, with 6 bases between. The CDR3 protein is CSVEEGSTEAFF. The CDR3 nucleotides are TGCAGCGTTGAAGAAGGGAGCACTGAAGCTTTCTTT. Full variable domain (outside the CDR3, taken from reference TRBV29-1 and TRBJ1-1): SAVISQKPSRDICQRGTSLTIQCQVDSQVTMMFWYRQQPGQSLTLIATANQGSEATYESGFVIDKFPISRPNLTFSTLTVSNMSPEDSSIYLCSVEEGSTEAFFGQGTRLTVV.

This clone was detected only once. CDR3 loop: CASSSWDRETGELFF. CDR3 sequence (DNA): TGTGCCAGCAGCTCCTGGGACAGGGAGACCGGGGAGCTGTTTTTT. The chain is built from TRBV11-3 and TRBJ2-2; TRBD1 aligns across 9 bases. Looked up from germline, CDR1 is SGHNT and CDR2 is YENEEA. This CDR3 has 15 amino acids. V dropped 4 bases and J dropped 5; count of bases not matched to a gene: 5.

The J gene is TRBJ2-1, the V gene TRBV9, with 12 bases matching TRBD1. J gave up 6 bases and V 0 bases, and 4 bases lay outside the gene matches. The CDR3 has 16 residues. Germline V gene sequence: CDR1 SGDLS, CDR2 YYNGEE. The CDR3 here is CASSVGGQGARNEQFF. The CDR3 DNA reads TGTGCCAGCAGCGTAGGGGGACAGGGGGCTCGCAATGAGCAGTTCTTC.

This chain uses TRBV5-6 with TRBJ2-3; 7 positions match TRBD2. Trimming took 0 bases from V and 2 from J; bases not matched to a gene: 6. The CDR3 is 16 amino acids. Germline V gene lookup returns CDR1 SGHDT and CDR2 YYEEEE. The CDR3 nucleotides are TGTGCCAGCAGCTTGGAACAGCGGGGCATCACAGATACGCAGTATTTT. It codes for CASSLEQRGITDTQYF.

The V and J genes are TRBV19 and TRBJ1-1; 8 nucleotides agree with TRBD1. CDR3 length: 14 amino acids. CDR1 is LNHDA and CDR2 is SQIVND in the germline V gene (reference sequence). V shed 7 bases, J shed 4 bases, and the junction held 8 bases outside the gene matches. In DNA, the CDR3 is TGTGCCAGTAAGAGGGTGACAGGGGTCACTGAAGCTTTCTTT. Translating gives CASKRVTGVTEAFF.

This chain links TRBV28 with TRBJ2-3; D is unresolved. With 6 bases removed from V and 9 bases from J, the gap between germline ends came to 25 bases. The length of the CDR3 is 16 residues. Germline CDR1 MDHEN, CDR2 SYDVKM. CDR3 residues: CASSTPEKQNQYTQYF. The CDR3 nucleotides are TGTGCCAGCAGCACCCCCGAGAAGCAGAACCAATACACGCAGTATTTT.

This clone has just one count. The chain joins TRBV12-5 to TRBJ2-3; TRBD2 matches 14 bases. The CDR3 runs to 21 residues. Trimming removed 0 bases from V and 0 bases from J; junction bases left unmatched: 11. CDR1 and CDR2 from the germline V gene are LGHNT and FRNRAP. CDR3 residues: CASGLVKIGTSGGASTDTQYF. CDR3 nucleotide sequence: TGTGCTAGTGGTTTGGTAAAGATCGGGACTAGCGGGGGTGCAAGCACAGATACGCAGTATTTT.